This TCR beta chain appears in the sequencing data of a study of T cell repertoires in cytomegalovirus infection. Looking at the study overall: Carrying CMV and the relevant HLA type showed in public TCR beta signatures.

Study-level results: Dominating the ex vivo response were TCR beta clonotypes that were CMV-specific and HLA-C-restricted. Public TCR beta family frequency separated CMV-and-HLA carriers, including in an independent cohort.

Germline V gene sequence: CDR1 SEHNR, CDR2 FQNEAQ (reference sequence). Trimming removed 5 bases from V and 2 bases from J; junction bases left unmatched: 17. The CDR3 contains 18 residues. MiXCR, applied by TCRdb to the reads, yields one record per CDR3 protein. The sample holds about 260,000 distinct CDR3 sequences, approximately 8.3% seen once. The table lists this clonotype with many counts. Its antigen remains unidentified. This clonotype originated in a human donor in good health (CMV status not recorded). Some clones in this sample may be carry-over from other donors' samples. Sequenced sample: PBMCs. This chain joins TRBV7-9 and TRBJ1-2; 7 bases are a match to TRBD1. The CDR3 reads CASSQMAPGTASNYGYTF. CDR3 DNA: TGTGCCAGCAGCCAAATGGCCCCAGGGACAGCTTCAAACTATGGCTACACCTTC.